The clone carrying this T cell receptor beta chain was observed a handful of times. Its specificity is not known. The data belong to a study of beta chain features in type 1 diabetes. Study details: On cell yields, gender and age, patients and healthy donors were similar.

Trimming stripped 4 bases from V and 2 bases from J, with 12 bases between. Per germline, CDR1 LGHNA and CDR2 YSLEER. The length of the CDR3 is 15 residues. Whole-study results and caveats: Any HLA-type effect on TCRB rearrangement remained unresolved here.

Investigators reverse transcribed all isolated RNA, so they sequenced expressed TCRB transcripts. Regulatory, naive and central memory T cell samples averaged around 3.5 million reads. Repertoires were generated with immunoSEQ multiplex PCR, while TCRdb's copy carries only in-frame clones and drops some. This sample has about 150,000 clones; 8.1% occur once, and the top ten carry about 0.6%. The gene calls are TRBV4-3 and TRBJ2-4; D is perhaps TRBD2 (5 bases). Sequences were obtained from central memory CD4+ T cells from blood. The TCR originated in a man in his late teens or twenties in good health. Here the CDR3 reads CASSRAVASKNIQYF. The CDR3 region has the DNA TGCGCCAGCAGCCGAGCAGTAGCGTCCAAAAACATTCAGTACTTC.